Listed below are T cell receptor beta chains from one sample, sequenced in a study of blood T cell repertoires in COVID-19. Sequencing was performed with immunoSEQ multiplex PCR; in TCRdb, only in-frame clones are kept and a portion is missing. The data contain 50,000 to 75,000 clones, over 60% of them singletons. The sequenced sample consisted of peripheral blood. The receptors stem from a human donor in a cohort sampled during active COVID-19. The CDR3 runs from the conserved cysteine through the conserved F or W. The order of the fields is J gene, V gene, clone size, CDR3 protein. Clone size is not always given. Where it is, it says once, few, many or a class for expanded clones.

>TRBJ2-3|TRBV9|NA
CASSAGQGPADTQYF
>TRBJ2-3|TRBV7-2|NA
CASSRRLAGGSDTQYF
>TRBJ1-2|TRBV7-2|NA
CASSLAEANYGYTF
>TRBJ1-5|TRBV7-2|NA
CASSPRQGASHQPQHF
>TRBJ2-1|TRBV6-1|NA
CASSEGWRGARGYEQFF
>TRBJ2-2|TRBV28|few
CASSETGGTGELFF
>TRBJ1-1|TRBV18|NA
CASSGERSTEAFF
>TRBJ1-1|TRBV28|NA
CASSSRDRDRAEAFF
>TRBJ1-1|TRBV6-1|once
CASSEAIGGANTEAFF
>TRBJ2-5|TRBV5-1|NA
CASSLAPLLADAETQYF
>TRBJ2-3|TRBV28|NA
CASSLWTGVTDTQYF
>TRBJ2-5|TRBV5-6|NA
CASSLTTVAQETQYF
>TRBJ2-3|TRBV5-1|NA
CASSLGPSSGGTDTQYF
>TRBJ2-2|TRBV9|NA
CASSEGLQGVDTGELFF
>TRBJ1-3|TRBV18|NA
CASSMGQGAGNTIYF
>TRBJ2-1|TRBV6-2/TRBV6-3|NA
CASSYPSRGRGSYNEQFF
>TRBJ2-5|TRBV10-3|NA
CAISDPRETQYF
>TRBJ2-7|TRBV5-1|NA
CASSGNRLGSYEQYF
>TRBJ2-1|TRBV30|NA
CAWSVHLGLAGTYNEQFF
>TRBJ1-2|TRBV28|NA
CASRGPGQGFIRVYGYTF
>TRBJ1-4|TRBV4-1|NA
CASSQEGAQGRGEKLFF
>TRBJ2-3|TRBV2|NA
CASSDWASGGTDTQYF
>TRBJ2-3|TRBV6-5|NA
CASSRTGSSTDTQYF
>TRBJ2-1|TRBV4-2|many
CASSQRLAGGYNEQFF
>TRBJ2-7|TRBV5-1|NA
CASSLVGGDEQYF
>TRBJ1-1|TRBV30|NA
CAWSAETASEAFF
>TRBJ2-7|TRBV30|NA
CAWSVGTGAGYEQYF
>TRBJ2-5|TRBV6-5|many
CASSSEPKETQYF
>TRBJ2-3|TRBV10-3|NA
CAIHSGGVTDTQYF
>TRBJ1-2|TRBV23-1|NA
CATPPQGADYTF
>TRBJ2-5|TRBV7-9|NA
CASSLLGSGETQYF
>TRBJ2-2|TRBV7-2|few
CASSDRNTGELFF
>TRBJ1-1|TRBV7-2|NA
CASSLRPGMATEAFF
>TRBJ2-1|TRBV9|NA
CASSVAPTSGGNEQFF
>TRBJ2-1|TRBV2|NA
CASSGGDSYNEQFF
>TRBJ1-1|TRBV7-2|many
CASSLVQGLSDTEAFF
>TRBJ2-7|TRBV18|once
CASSLGTGGIYEQYF
>TRBJ1-1|TRBV3-1/TRBV3-2|NA
CASSQGSGTGGEAFF
>TRBJ1-1|TRBV5-6|NA
CASSPKPQGNTEAFF
>TRBJ1-2|TRBV28|NA
CASSLLQGSGGYTF